This paragraph covers one T cell receptor (beta chain) sequence. Original processing methods: Reference gene primer amplification in the assay estimated nucleated cell counts. Sequencing was performed with immunoSEQ multiplex PCR; in TCRdb, only in-frame clones are kept and a portion is missing. From that table come the V and J calls and clone size; the DNA was used to work out D and trimming. The repertoire holds around 200,000 clones, under 90% seen once, with roughly 2.6% in the top ten. These data are taken from a study of blood T cell repertoires in COVID-19. About the research overall: T cells, B-cell-depleted T cells, or PBMCs supplied cDNA or gDNA.

Sequenced sample: peripheral blood. The origin of this receptor is a woman between 40 and 55 years old with active or convalescent COVID-19.

For the CDR3, the DNA is TGTGCCAGCAGTGTACGGGACACTGAAGCTTTCTTT. Amino acid sequence: CASSVRDTEAFF. The chain has TRBV28 and TRBJ1-1, with D uncertain. The V and J ends lost 5 bases and 3 bases respectively, with 7 bases between them. Germline CDR1 MDHEN, CDR2 SYDVKM. The CDR3 has 12 amino acids. Full variable domain (missing parts from reference TRBV28 and TRBJ1-1): DVKVTQSSRYLVKRTGEKVFLECVQDMDHENMFWYRQDPGLGLRLIYFSYDVKMKEKGDIPEGYSVSREKKERFSLILESASTNQTSMYLCASSVRDTEAFFGQGTRLTVV.